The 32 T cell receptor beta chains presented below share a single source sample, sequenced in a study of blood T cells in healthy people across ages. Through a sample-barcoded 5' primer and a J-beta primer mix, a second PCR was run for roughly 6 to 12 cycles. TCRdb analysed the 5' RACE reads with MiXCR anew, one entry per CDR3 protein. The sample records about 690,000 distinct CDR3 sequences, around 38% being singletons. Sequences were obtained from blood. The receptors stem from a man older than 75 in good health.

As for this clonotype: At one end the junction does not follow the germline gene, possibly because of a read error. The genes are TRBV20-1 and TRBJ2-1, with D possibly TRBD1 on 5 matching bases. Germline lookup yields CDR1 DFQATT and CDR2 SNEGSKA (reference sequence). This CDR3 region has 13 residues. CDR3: CSAGASSCNEQFF. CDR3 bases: TGCAGTGCTGGGGCGAGCTCCTGCAATGAGCAGTTCTTC.

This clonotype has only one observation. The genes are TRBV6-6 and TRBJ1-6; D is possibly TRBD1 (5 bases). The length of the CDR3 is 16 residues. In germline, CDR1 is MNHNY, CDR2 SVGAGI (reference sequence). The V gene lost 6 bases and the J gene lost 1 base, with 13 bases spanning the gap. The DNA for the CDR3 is TGTGCCAGCAGAGACGACAGCAGGTCCTATAATTCACCCCTCCACTTT. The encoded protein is CASRDDSRSYNSPLHF.

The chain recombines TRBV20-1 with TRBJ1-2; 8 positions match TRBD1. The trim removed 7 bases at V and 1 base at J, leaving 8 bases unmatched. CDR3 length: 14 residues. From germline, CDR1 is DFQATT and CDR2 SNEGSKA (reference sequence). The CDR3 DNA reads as TGCAGTGTTGATCGGGACAGGAATAACTATGGCTACACCTTC. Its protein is CSVDRDRNNYGYTF.

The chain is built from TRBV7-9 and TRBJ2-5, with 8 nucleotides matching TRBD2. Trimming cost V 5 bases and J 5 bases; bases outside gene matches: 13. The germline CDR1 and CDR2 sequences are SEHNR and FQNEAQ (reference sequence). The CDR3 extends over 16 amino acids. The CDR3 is CASSPGGAGVEETQYF. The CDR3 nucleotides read TGTGCCAGCAGCCCGGGAGGAGCGGGAGTCGAGGAGACCCAGTACTTC.

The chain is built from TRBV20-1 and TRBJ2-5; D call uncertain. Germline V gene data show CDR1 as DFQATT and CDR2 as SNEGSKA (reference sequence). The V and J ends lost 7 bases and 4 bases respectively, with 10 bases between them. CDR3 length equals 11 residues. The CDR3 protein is CSVLGIETQYF. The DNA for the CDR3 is TGCAGTGTACTTGGGATAGAGACCCAGTACTTC.

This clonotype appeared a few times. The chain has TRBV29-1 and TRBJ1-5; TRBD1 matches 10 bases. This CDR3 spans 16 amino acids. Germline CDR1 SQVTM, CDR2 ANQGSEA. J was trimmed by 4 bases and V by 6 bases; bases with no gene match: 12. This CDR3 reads CSVVSGTGVGNQPQHF. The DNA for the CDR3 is TGCAGCGTCGTTAGCGGGACAGGGGTGGGTAATCAGCCCCAGCATTTT.

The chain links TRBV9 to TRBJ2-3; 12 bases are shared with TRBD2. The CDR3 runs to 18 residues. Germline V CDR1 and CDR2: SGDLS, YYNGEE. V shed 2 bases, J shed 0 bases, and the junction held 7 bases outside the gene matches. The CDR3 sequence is CASSVASGGASSTDTQYF. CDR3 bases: TGTGCCAGCAGCGTGGCTAGCGGGGGGGCCTCTAGCACAGATACGCAGTATTTT.

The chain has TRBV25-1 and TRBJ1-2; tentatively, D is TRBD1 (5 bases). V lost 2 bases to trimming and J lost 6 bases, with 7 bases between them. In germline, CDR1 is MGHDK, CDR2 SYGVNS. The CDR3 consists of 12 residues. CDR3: CASSEIGDGYTF. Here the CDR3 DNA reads TGTGCCAGCAGTGAAATAGGGGATGGCTACACCTTC.

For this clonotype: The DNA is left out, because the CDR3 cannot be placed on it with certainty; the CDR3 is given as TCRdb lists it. The CDR3 loop reads CASSKVGSGANVLTF. The chain couples TRBV21-1 to TRBJ2-6. TRBV21-1 is classified as a pseudogene. With termini counted, the CDR3 has 15 amino acids.

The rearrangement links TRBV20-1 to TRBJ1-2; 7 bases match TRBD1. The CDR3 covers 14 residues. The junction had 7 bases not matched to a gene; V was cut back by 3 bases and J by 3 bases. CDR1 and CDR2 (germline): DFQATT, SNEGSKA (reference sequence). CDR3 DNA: TGCAGTGCTAGTGCAACAGGGGACTACTATGGCTACACCTTC. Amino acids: CSASATGDYYGYTF.

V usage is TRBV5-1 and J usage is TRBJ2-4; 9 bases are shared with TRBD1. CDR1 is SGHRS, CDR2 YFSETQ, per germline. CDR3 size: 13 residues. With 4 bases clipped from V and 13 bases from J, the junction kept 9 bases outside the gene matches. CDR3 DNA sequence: TGCGCCAGCAGCGTGGAAACAGGGGGCGGGCAGTACTTC. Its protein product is CASSVETGGGQYF.

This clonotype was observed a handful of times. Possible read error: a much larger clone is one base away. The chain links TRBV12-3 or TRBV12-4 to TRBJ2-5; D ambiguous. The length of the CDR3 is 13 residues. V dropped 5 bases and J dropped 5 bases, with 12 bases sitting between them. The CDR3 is CASSVVGMETQYF. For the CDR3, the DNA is TGTGCCAGCAGTGTAGTTGGGATGGAGACCCAGTACTTC.

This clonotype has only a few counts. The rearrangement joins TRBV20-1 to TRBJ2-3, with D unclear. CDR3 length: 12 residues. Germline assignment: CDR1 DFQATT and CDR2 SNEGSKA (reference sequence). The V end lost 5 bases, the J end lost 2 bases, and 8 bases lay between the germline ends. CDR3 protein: CSASSNTDTQYF. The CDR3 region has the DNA TGCAGTGCTTCCTCAAACACAGATACGCAGTATTTT.

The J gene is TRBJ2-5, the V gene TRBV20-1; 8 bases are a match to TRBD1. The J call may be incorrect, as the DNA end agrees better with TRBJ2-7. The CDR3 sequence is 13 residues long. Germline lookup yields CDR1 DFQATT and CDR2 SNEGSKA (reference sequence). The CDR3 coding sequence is TGCAGTGCTGAGGACGACAGGGGCTACGAGCAGTACTTC. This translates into CSAEDDRGYEQYF.

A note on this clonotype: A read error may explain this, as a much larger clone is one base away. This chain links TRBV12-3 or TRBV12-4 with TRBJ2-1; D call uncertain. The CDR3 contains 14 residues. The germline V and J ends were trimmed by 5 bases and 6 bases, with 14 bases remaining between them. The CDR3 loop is CASSVVQDFNEQFF. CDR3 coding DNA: TGTGCCAGCAGTGTAGTGCAGGATTTCAATGAGCAGTTCTTC.

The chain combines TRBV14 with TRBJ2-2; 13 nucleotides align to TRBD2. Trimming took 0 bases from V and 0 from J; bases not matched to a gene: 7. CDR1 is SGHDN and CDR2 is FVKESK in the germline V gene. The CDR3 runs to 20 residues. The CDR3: CASSQDPGGLAGSNTGELFF. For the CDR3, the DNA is TGTGCCAGCAGCCAAGATCCTGGGGGACTAGCGGGATCGAACACCGGGGAGCTGTTTTTT.

The CDR3 DNA follows: TGTGCCAGCATATTCAGCAGACGAGGGGCCCTCGGGACCGGGGAGCTGTTTTTT. Translating gives CASIFSRRGALGTGELFF. The chain uses TRBV6-1 and TRBJ2-2, with D perhaps assigned TRBD1 or TRBD2 (5 bases each). Germline CDR1 reads MNHNS; CDR2 reads SASEGT. The CDR3 runs to 18 residues. The ends were cut back, 7 bases at V and 5 bases at J, with 26 bases in the middle.

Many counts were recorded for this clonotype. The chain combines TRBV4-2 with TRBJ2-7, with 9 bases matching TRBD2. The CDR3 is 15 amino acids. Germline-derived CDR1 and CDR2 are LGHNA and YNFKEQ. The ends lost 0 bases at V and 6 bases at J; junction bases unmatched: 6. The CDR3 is CASSQDVAGVREQYF. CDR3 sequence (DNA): TGTGCCAGCAGCCAAGACGTAGCGGGAGTCCGCGAGCAGTACTTC.

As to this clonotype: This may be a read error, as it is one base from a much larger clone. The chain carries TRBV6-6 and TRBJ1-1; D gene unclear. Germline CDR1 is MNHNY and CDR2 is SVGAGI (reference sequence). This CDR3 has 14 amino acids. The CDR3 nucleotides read TGTGCAGGGTCGGGCAGTTTTTACAACACTGGAGCTTTCTTT. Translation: CAGSGSFYNTGAFF.

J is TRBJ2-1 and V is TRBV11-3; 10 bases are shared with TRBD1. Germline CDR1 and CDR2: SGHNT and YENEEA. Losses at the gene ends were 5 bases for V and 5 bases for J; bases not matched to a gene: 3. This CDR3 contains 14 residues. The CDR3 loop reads CASSPGTGDNEQFF. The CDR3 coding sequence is TGTGCCAGCAGCCCCGGGACAGGGGACAATGAGCAGTTCTTC.

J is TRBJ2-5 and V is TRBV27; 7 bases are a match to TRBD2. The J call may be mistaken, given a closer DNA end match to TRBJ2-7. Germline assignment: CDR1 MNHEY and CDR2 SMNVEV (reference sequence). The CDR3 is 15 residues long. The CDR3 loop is CASSRRGAGEYEQYF. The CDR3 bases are TGTGCCAGCAGCCGTCGAGGCGCGGGAGAATACGAGCAGTACTTC.

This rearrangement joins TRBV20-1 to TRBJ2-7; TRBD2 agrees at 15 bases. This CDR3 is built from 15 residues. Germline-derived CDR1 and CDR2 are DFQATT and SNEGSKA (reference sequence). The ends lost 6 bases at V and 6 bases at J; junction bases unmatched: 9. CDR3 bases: TGCAGTGCAACTGGGACTAGCGGGGGGCCCAGCGAGCAGTACTTC. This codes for CSATGTSGGPSEQYF.

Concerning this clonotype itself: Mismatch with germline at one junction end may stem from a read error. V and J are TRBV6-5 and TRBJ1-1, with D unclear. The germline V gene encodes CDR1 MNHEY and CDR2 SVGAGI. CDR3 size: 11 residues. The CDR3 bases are TGTGCCACAGTAATGAACACTGAAACTTTCTTT. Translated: CATVMNTETFF.

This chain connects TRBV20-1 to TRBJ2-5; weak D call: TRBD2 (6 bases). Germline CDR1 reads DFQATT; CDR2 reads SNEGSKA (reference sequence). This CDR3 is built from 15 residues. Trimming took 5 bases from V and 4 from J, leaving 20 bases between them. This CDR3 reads CSAPFREVGVETQYF. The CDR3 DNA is TGCAGTGCTCCATTCAGGGAGGTTGGAGTAGAGACCCAGTACTTC.

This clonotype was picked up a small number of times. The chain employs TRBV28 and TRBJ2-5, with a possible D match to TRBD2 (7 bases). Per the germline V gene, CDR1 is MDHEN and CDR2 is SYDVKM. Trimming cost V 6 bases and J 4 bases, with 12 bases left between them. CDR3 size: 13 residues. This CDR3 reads CASSPGGVETQYF. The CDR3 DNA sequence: TGTGCCAGCAGCCCGGGGGGCGTAGAGACCCAGTACTTC.

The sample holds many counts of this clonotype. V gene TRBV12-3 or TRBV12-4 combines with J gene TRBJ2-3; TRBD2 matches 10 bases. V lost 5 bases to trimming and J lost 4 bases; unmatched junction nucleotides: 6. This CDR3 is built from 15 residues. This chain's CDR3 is CASSTLAGVADTQYF. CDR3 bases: TGTGCCAGCAGTACGCTAGCGGGGGTGGCAGATACGCAGTATTTT.

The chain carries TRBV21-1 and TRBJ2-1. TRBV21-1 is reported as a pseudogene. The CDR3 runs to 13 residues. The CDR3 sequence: CASSTGSRNEQFF. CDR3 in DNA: TGTGCCAGCAGCACAGGGTCTAGGAATGAGCAGTTCTTC.

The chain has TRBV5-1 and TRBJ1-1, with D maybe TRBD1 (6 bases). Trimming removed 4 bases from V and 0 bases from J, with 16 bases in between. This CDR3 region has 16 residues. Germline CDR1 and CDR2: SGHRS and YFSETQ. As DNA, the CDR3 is TGCGCCAGCAGCGGCTCCCGGGACACTATGAACACTGAAGCTTTCTTT. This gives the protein CASSGSRDTMNTEAFF.

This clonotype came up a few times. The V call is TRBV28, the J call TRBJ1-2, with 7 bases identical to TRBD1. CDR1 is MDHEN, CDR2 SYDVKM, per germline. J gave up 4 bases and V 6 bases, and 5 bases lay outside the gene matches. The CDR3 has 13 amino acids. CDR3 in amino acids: CASSMTGTYGYTF. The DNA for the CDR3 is TGTGCCAGCAGCATGACAGGGACCTATGGCTACACCTTC.

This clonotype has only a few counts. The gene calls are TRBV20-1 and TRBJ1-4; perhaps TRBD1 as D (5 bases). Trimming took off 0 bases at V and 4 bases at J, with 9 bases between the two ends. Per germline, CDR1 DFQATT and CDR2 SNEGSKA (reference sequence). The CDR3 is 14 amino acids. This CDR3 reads CSARETGFNEKLFF. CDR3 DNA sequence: TGCAGTGCTAGAGAAACAGGCTTTAATGAAAAACTGTTTTTT.

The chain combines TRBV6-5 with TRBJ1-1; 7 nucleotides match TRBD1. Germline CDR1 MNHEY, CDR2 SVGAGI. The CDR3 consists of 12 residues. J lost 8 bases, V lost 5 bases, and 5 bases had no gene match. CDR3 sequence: CASSRQGGEAFF. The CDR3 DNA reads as TGTGCCAGCAGTCGACAGGGTGGGGAAGCTTTCTTT.

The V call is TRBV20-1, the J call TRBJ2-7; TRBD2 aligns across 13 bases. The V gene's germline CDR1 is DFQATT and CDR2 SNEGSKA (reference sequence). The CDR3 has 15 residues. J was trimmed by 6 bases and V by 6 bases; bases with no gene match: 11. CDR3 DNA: TGCAGTGCCCCAAGTGGCGGGACTAGCGGGGTCGAGCAGTACTTC. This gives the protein CSAPSGGTSGVEQYF.